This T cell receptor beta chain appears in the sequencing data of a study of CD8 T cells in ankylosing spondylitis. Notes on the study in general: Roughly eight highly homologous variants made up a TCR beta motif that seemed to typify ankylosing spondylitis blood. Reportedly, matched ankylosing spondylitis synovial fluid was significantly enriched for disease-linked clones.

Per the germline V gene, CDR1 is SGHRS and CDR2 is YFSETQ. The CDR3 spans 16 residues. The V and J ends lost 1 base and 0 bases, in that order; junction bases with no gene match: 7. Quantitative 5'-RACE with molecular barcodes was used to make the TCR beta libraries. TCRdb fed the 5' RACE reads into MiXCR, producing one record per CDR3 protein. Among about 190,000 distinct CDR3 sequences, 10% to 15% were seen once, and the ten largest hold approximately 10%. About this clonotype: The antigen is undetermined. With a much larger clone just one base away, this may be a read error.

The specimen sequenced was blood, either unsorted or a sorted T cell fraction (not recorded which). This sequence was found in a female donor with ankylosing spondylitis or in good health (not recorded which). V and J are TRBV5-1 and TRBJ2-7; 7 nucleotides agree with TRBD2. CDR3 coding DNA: TGCGCCAGCAGCTTGCCTTACGGGAGGTACTCCTACGAGCAGTACTTC. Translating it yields CASSLPYGRYSYEQYF.